Following are 28 T cell receptor beta chains from one sample sequenced in a study of T cell clonotyping in hematopoietic cell transplantation. Indicated time point: recipient sample about 28 days before transplant, after cytoreduction. Measured with immunoSEQ multiplex PCR; TCRdb has only the in-frame clones, and not every one. The sample comprises 29,000 or so clones, around three quarters of which are singletons, and 6% to 8% rests with the top ten. Sequences were derived from peripheral blood mononuclear cells, sampled before stem cell transplant. Receptors were obtained from a woman in her thirties with chronic myeloid leukemia. Some clones in this sample may be carry-over from other donors' samples.

The V and J genes are TRBV6-1 and TRBJ1-1; D is perhaps TRBD1 (6 bases). The CDR3 spans 13 residues. Germline CDR1 reads MNHNS; CDR2 reads SASEGT. The V end was cut by 5 bases, the J end by 8 bases, with 15 bases between. The CDR3 protein is CASSSGQRMEAFF. In DNA form, the CDR3 reads TGTGCCAGCAGTTCGGGACAAAGGATGGAAGCTTTCTTT.

The V and J genes are TRBV11-2 and TRBJ1-3; D not certain. The CDR3 contains 15 residues. The germline gives CDR1 SGHAT, CDR2 FQNNGV. Trimming cost V 1 base and J 0 bases, with 7 bases left between them. Written as DNA, the CDR3 is TGTGCCAGCAGCTTAGGCGCCTTCTCTGGAAACACCATATATTTT. It encodes CASSLGAFSGNTIYF.

This chain joins TRBV13 and TRBJ2-1; 11 bases align to TRBD2. The CDR3 sequence is 16 residues long. CDR1 and CDR2 (germline): PRHDT, FYEKMQ (reference sequence). With V trimmed by 4 bases and J by 10 bases, 12 bases remained unmatched. CDR3 nucleotide sequence: TGTGCCAGCAGCTCACTAGCGGGGGCTTTCCATCGGGAGCAGTTCTTC. It translates to CASSSLAGAFHREQFF.

V is TRBV28 and J is TRBJ1-2; D gene unclear. This CDR3 has 17 amino acids. The V gene's germline CDR1 is MDHEN and CDR2 SYDVKM. Trimming took off 3 bases at V and 1 base at J, with 18 bases between the two ends. In DNA, the CDR3 is TGTGCCAGCAGTTTTGAAACAGCGCAACCCCATAACTATGGCTACACCTTC. Translating gives CASSFETAQPHNYGYTF.

The chain employs TRBV20-1 and TRBJ2-7; D not resolved. The germline V gene encodes CDR1 DFQATT and CDR2 SNEGSKA (reference sequence). V was cut by 5 bases and J by 0 bases, with 5 bases left in between. The CDR3 consists of 11 residues. The CDR3, as DNA: TGCAGTGCTTCGAACTCCTACGAGCAGTACTTC. This translates into CSASNSYEQYF.

The rearrangement links TRBV6-5 to TRBJ1-2, with D possibly TRBD1 on 6 matching bases. This CDR3 has 10 residues. Trimming cost V 10 bases and J 6 bases, with 9 bases left between them. From germline, CDR1 is MNHEY and CDR2 SVGAGI. CDR3 in DNA: TGTGCCACACAGGGAAATGGCTACACCTTC. Its translation is CATQGNGYTF.

The chain combines TRBV30 with TRBJ2-6, with TRBD1 as a possible D gene (6 bases). Germline-derived CDR1 and CDR2 are GTSNPN and SVGIG (reference sequence). This CDR3 spans 14 amino acids. Trimming left V 8 bases short and J 0 bases short, with 11 bases between. CDR3 bases: TGTGCCCAACAGGGAAACTCTGGGGCCAACGTCCTGACTTTC. Amino acid sequence: CAQQGNSGANVLTF.

V is TRBV5-1 and J is TRBJ1-6; D unresolved. Germline loops: CDR1 SGHRS, CDR2 YFSETQ. V was cut by 0 bases and J by 2 bases, with 6 bases left in between. The CDR3 covers 15 residues. Here the CDR3 reads CASSLAPAYNSPLHF. DNA of the CDR3: TGCGCCAGCAGCTTGGCGCCGGCCTATAATTCACCCCTCCACTTT.

This sequence joins TRBV7-3 and TRBJ2-5; D not resolved. Per germline, CDR1 SGHTA and CDR2 FQGTGA. V lost 2 bases and J 2 bases, leaving 6 bases between the germline ends. This CDR3 comprises 13 residues. This chain's CDR3 is CASSLHGQETQYF. CDR3 coding DNA: TGTGCCAGCAGCTTACACGGGCAAGAGACCCAGTACTTC.

This chain joins TRBV2 and TRBJ1-2; no definite D call. With 0 bases removed from V and 4 bases from J, the gap between germline ends came to 6 bases. The CDR3 runs 13 residues. Germline-derived CDR1 and CDR2 are SNHLY and FYNNEI. The CDR3 DNA reads as TGTGCCAGCAGTGAAGCACCGGGCTATGGCTACACCTTC. It specifies CASSEAPGYGYTF. Filled out from reference TRBV2 and TRBJ1-2, the complete variable domain reads EPEVTQTPSHQVTQMGQEVILRCVPISNHLYFYWYRQILGQKVEFLVSFYNNEISEKSEIFDDQFSVERPDGSNFTLKIRSTKLEDSAMYFCASSEAPGYGYTFGSGTRLTVV.

The chain combines TRBV7-3 with TRBJ2-1; possible D gene TRBD2, 6 bases. Deletions cut 5 bases from V and 4 bases from J, with 15 bases between. CDR3 length equals 15 residues. CDR1 and CDR2 (germline): SGHTA, FQGTGA. CDR3 nucleotide sequence: TGTGCCAGCAGCCGCGGGGAGTTCGAGTACAATGAGCAGTTCTTC. This translates into CASSRGEFEYNEQFF.

The V call is TRBV30, the J call TRBJ1-1; D not resolved. The CDR3 length is 12 residues. Germline V lookup: CDR1 GTSNPN, CDR2 SVGIG (reference sequence). Trimming pared 3 bases from V and 1 base from J, leaving 6 bases between. The CDR3: CAWSRPNTEAFF. In DNA form, the CDR3 reads TGTGCCTGGAGCAGACCGAACACTGAAGCTTTCTTT. Drawing the rest from reference TRBV30 and TRBJ1-1, the complete variable domain is SQTIHQWPATLVQPVGSPLSLECTVEGTSNPNLYWYRQAAGRGLQLLFYSVGIGQISSEVPQNLSASRPQDRQFILSSKKLLLSDSGFYLCAWSRPNTEAFFGQGTRLTVV.

CDR3 nucleotide sequence: TGTGCCAGTAGTACGGGACAGGGGGTGCCCTACACCTTC. Protein product: CASSTGQGVPYTF. The genes are TRBV19 and TRBJ1-2, with 11 positions matching TRBD1. CDR1 LNHDA and CDR2 SQIVND come from the germline V gene (reference sequence). After removal of 4 bases from V and 10 bases from J, the junction contained 5 bases not matched to a gene. The CDR3 totals 13 residues.

This clone was counted a single time. The CDR3 DNA sequence: TGTGCCAGCAGTTACTCTGAGGCCACCGTTGGGTATGGCTACACCTTC. This sequence encodes CASSYSEATVGYGYTF. This chain joins TRBV6-5 and TRBJ1-2; D uncertain. From germline, CDR1 is MNHEY and CDR2 SVGAGI. V lost 0 bases, J lost 5 bases, and 16 bases lay in between. The CDR3 is 16 residues long.

This chain links TRBV4-2 with TRBJ1-3; D call uncertain. The germline V and J ends were trimmed by 3 bases and 7 bases, with 10 bases remaining between them. The CDR3 is 13 amino acids. Germline CDR1 and CDR2: LGHNA and YNFKEQ. CDR3 region: CASSQVAHNTIYF. The CDR3 DNA is TGTGCCAGCAGCCAGGTGGCCCACAACACCATATATTTT.

This sequence joins TRBV14 and TRBJ2-5, with D uncertain. The germline gives CDR1 SGHDN, CDR2 FVKESK. Trimming stripped 0 bases from V and 3 bases from J, with 11 bases between. There are 15 residues in the CDR3. The CDR3 coding sequence is TGTGCCAGCAGCCAAGATGGATGGACGGAAGAGACCCAGTACTTC. It translates to CASSQDGWTEETQYF.

This clone was recorded a few times. The chain employs TRBV15 and TRBJ1-1; D is unresolved. V lost 10 bases and J 1 base, leaving 10 bases between the germline ends. The CDR3 contains 12 residues. Germline V gene lookup returns CDR1 LNHNV and CDR2 YYDKDF (reference sequence). The chain's CDR3 is CAIQTENTEAFF. In DNA form, the CDR3 reads TGTGCCATACAGACCGAGAACACTGAAGCTTTCTTT.

The rearrangement uses TRBV27 and TRBJ2-1; D not certain. Per the germline V gene, CDR1 is MNHEY and CDR2 is SMNVEV (reference sequence). V dropped 7 bases and J dropped 5 bases, with 18 bases sitting between them. The CDR3 has 15 residues. CDR3 coding DNA: TGTGCCAGCAAACTATTTCAGGCATTGGACAATGAGCAGTTCTTC. Its translation: CASKLFQALDNEQFF.

The genes are TRBV5-1 and TRBJ1-2; 8 positions match TRBD1. The length of the CDR3 is 17 residues. Germline V gene lookup returns CDR1 SGHRS and CDR2 YFSETQ. Losses at the gene ends were 0 bases for V and 7 bases for J; bases not matched to a gene: 14. CDR3 in amino acids: CASSLAVGGQGGFGYTF. The CDR3 region has the DNA TGCGCCAGCAGCTTGGCTGTCGGAGGACAGGGAGGATTTGGCTACACCTTC.

The rearrangement joins TRBV29-1 to TRBJ2-3; 14 bases align to TRBD2. V trimming: 6 bases; J trimming: 3 bases; junction bases outside the gene matches: 8. Looked up from germline, CDR1 is SQVTM and CDR2 is ANQGSEA. The CDR3 contains 16 residues. The CDR3 reads CSVPGTSGGITDTQYF. For the CDR3, the DNA is TGCAGCGTACCCGGGACTAGCGGGGGAATTACAGATACGCAGTATTTT.

The chain has TRBV4-1 and TRBJ2-7; 7 bases align to TRBD2. Germline CDR1 is MGHRA and CDR2 is YSYEKL. After removal of 3 bases from V and 2 bases from J, the junction contained 4 bases not matched to a gene. This CDR3 is 14 amino acids long. DNA of the CDR3: TGCGCCAGCAGCCATACTAGCGAAACCTACGAGCAGTACGTC. Encoded protein: CASSHTSETYEQYV.

The chain employs TRBV2 and TRBJ1-4, with D perhaps TRBD1 (6 bases). CDR1 is SNHLY and CDR2 is FYNNEI in the germline V gene. The CDR3 has 14 amino acids. With 6 bases removed from V and 0 bases from J, the gap between germline ends came to 8 bases. CDR3 sequence: CASRDSSTNEKLFF. The DNA for the CDR3 is TGTGCCAGCAGGGACAGTTCAACTAATGAAAAACTGTTTTTT.

The chain employs TRBV5-1 and TRBJ2-5; no clear D. The CDR3 is 13 residues long. Germline assignment: CDR1 SGHRS and CDR2 YFSETQ. V lost 2 bases to trimming and J lost 5 bases, with 10 bases between them. The CDR3 loop reads CASSLGPSETQYF. CDR3 coding DNA: TGCGCCAGCAGCTTAGGACCGTCGGAGACCCAGTACTTC.

The V call is TRBV5-8, the J call TRBJ2-7; D uncertain. V lost 4 bases to trimming and J lost 5 bases, with 10 bases between them. Germline V CDR1 and CDR2: SGHTS, YDEGEE. The CDR3 covers 12 residues. The CDR3 DNA reads TGTGCCAGCAGCAAACGGCTGCACGAGCAGTACTTC. Encoded protein: CASSKRLHEQYF.

V and J are TRBV9 and TRBJ2-7; D is undetermined. With 0 bases removed from V and 6 bases from J, the gap between germline ends came to 13 bases. From germline, CDR1 is SGDLS and CDR2 YYNGEE. The CDR3 is 14 amino acids. Here the CDR3 reads CASSVEGSFREQYF. CDR3 in DNA: TGTGCCAGCAGCGTAGAAGGTAGCTTTCGCGAGCAGTACTTC. Full variable domain (rest looked up from reference TRBV9 and TRBJ2-7): DSGVTQTPKHLITATGQRVTLRCSPRSGDLSVYWYQQSLDQGLQFLIQYYNGEERAKGNILERFSAQQFPDLHSELNLSSLELGDSALYFCASSVEGSFREQYFGPGTRLTVT.

The rearrangement joins TRBV11-2 to TRBJ1-4; no clear D gene. The CDR3 extends over 15 amino acids. V was clipped by 3 bases and J by 8 bases, with 16 bases between them. Germline values: CDR1 SGHAT, CDR2 FQNNGV. In nucleotides, the CDR3 is TGTGCCAGCAGCTTGATTGAGAGTTCGAACGAAAAACTGTTTTTT. Amino acids: CASSLIESSNEKLFF.

The chain recombines TRBV9 with TRBJ2-3, with 7 bases aligning to TRBD2. Looked up from germline, CDR1 is SGDLS and CDR2 is YYNGEE. The V gene end was trimmed by 4 bases and the J gene end by 4 bases; junction bases not matched to a gene: 6. CDR3 size: 14 residues. The CDR3 loop is CASSITSAPDTQYF. Written as DNA, the CDR3 is TGTGCCAGCAGCATCACTAGCGCTCCAGATACGCAGTATTTT. The full variable domain, completed using reference TRBV9 and TRBJ2-3, is DSGVTQTPKHLITATGQRVTLRCSPRSGDLSVYWYQQSLDQGLQFLIQYYNGEERAKGNILERFSAQQFPDLHSELNLSSLELGDSALYFCASSITSAPDTQYFGPGTRLTVL.

This sequence joins TRBV2 and TRBJ1-6, with a possible D match to TRBD1 (6 bases). Per the germline V gene, CDR1 is SNHLY and CDR2 is FYNNEI. The V gene lost 4 bases and the J gene lost 7 bases, with 8 bases spanning the gap. There are 13 residues in the CDR3. The CDR3 reads CASSVRGNSPLHF. CDR3 nucleotides: TGTGCCAGCAGTGTGAGGGGGAATTCACCCCTCCACTTT. The variable domain in full, completed from reference TRBV2 and TRBJ1-6, reads EPEVTQTPSHQVTQMGQEVILRCVPISNHLYFYWYRQILGQKVEFLVSFYNNEISEKSEIFDDQFSVERPDGSNFTLKIRSTKLEDSAMYFCASSVRGNSPLHFGNGTRLTVT.